The sequence of this TCR beta chain was determined in a study of cytomegalovirus exposure and HLA in healthy donors. Study-level information: Earlier, almost 120 million unique TCR beta sequences were recovered from 200 million or so T cells by an analysis.

Germline-derived CDR1 and CDR2 are MDHEN and SYDVKM. With termini counted, the CDR3 has 18 amino acids. This clone was recorded once. Its target is not known. Because the CDR3's place on the DNA is in doubt, the DNA is left out and the CDR3 is given as listed by TCRdb. General observations from the study: At a 0.05 false discovery rate, a later analysis found about 17,000 TCR beta sequences to be associated with HLA alleles. Common viral pathogens were later found to be apparently linked to several of the most significant clusters.

Amplification used 60 Vbeta primers and 13 Jbeta primers. Authors' data handling: Later, an analysis found 65 million to 85 million unique TCR beta chains, and some 10 million of these were shared. Measured with immunoSEQ multiplex PCR; TCRdb has only the in-frame clones, and not every one. For V, J and clone size, that table is used; D and trimming come from the DNA. The sample carries 150,000 to 200,000 clones, roughly 68% recorded once. The genes are TRBV28 and TRBJ1-2; the table's D call, TRBD1, was not checked against the DNA. This receptor was obtained from a man between 25 and 39 years old in good health and CMV-seropositive. The sequencing sample was made of PBMCs. Here the CDR3 reads CASSTSGQGFVQSYGYTF.